This TCR beta chain was observed in a study of OX40 agonist ivuxolimab in advanced cancers. Here immunoSEQ multiplex PCR was the method, and the copy in TCRdb shows in-frame clones only, minus some. This sample carries about 19,000 clones, approximately 83% of them seen once, and the ten largest clones take approximately 60%. The ends were cut back, 3 bases at V and 3 bases at J, with 0 bases in the middle. Germline CDR1 WNHNN, CDR2 SYGVQD (reference sequence). This CDR3 is built from 12 residues. The specimen comprised CD4+ or CD8+ T cells sorted from blood, sampled in a trial of the OX40 agonist ivuxolimab. The genes are TRBV10-1 and TRBJ2-6; D remains unclear. This TCR was sampled from an adult with an advanced solid tumor such as melanoma, head and neck, liver or kidney cancer. CDR3 sequence reads: CASSDGANVLTF. Here the CDR3 DNA reads TGCGCCAGCAGTGATGGGGCCAACGTCCTGACTTTC.